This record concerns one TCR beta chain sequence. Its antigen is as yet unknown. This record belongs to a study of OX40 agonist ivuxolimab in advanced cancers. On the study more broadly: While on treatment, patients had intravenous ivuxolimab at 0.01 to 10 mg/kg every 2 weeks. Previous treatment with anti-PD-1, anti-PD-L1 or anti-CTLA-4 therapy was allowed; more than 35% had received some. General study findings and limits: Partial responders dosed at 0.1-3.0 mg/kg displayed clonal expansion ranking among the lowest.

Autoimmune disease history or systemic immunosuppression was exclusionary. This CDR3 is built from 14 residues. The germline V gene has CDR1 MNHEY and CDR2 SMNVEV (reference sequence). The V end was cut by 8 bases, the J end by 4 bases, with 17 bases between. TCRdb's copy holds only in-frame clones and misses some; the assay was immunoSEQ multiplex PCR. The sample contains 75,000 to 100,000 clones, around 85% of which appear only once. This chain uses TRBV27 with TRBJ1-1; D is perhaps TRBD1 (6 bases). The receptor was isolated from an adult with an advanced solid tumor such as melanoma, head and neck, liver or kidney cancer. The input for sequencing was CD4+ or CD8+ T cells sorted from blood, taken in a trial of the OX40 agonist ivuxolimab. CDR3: CASRTGGGGTEAFF. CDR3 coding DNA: TGTGCCAGCCGGACCGGGGGCGGCGGCACTGAAGCTTTCTTT.